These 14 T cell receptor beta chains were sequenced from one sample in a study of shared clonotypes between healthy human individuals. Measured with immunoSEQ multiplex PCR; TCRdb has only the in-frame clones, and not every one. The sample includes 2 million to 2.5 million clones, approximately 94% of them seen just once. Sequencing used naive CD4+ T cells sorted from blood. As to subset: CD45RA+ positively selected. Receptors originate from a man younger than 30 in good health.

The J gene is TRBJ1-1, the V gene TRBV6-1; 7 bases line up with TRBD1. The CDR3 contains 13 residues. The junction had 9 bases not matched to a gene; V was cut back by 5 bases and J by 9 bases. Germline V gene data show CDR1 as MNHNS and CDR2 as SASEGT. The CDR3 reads CASSPGGSNQAFF. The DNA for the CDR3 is TGTGCCAGCAGTCCAGGGGGTAGCAACCAAGCTTTCTTT.

The CDR3 is CAWSVGGTAELFF. DNA of the CDR3: TGTGCCTGGAGTGTAGGGGGAACAGCTGAACTGTTTTTT. The gene calls are TRBV30 and TRBJ1-4, with D possibly TRBD1 on 6 matching bases. This CDR3 is built from 13 residues. In germline, CDR1 is GTSNPN, CDR2 SVGIG (reference sequence). The germline V and J ends were trimmed by 0 bases and 12 bases, with 14 bases remaining between them.

This CDR3 reads CASSLDGGQETQYF. CDR3 nucleotide sequence: TGCGCCAGCAGCTTGGACGGGGGACAAGAGACCCAGTACTTC. This chain connects TRBV5-1 to TRBJ2-5, with a weak D call TRBD2 (6 bases). The CDR3 is made up of 14 amino acids. V was cut by 0 bases and J by 2 bases, with 8 bases left in between. The germline V gene encodes CDR1 SGHRS and CDR2 YFSETQ.

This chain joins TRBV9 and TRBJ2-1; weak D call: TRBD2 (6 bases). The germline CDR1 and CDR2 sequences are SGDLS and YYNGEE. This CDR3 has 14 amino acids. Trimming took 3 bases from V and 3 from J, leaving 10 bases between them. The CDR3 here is CASSASDSYNEQFF. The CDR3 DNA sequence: TGTGCCAGCAGCGCTAGCGACAGCTACAATGAGCAGTTCTTC.

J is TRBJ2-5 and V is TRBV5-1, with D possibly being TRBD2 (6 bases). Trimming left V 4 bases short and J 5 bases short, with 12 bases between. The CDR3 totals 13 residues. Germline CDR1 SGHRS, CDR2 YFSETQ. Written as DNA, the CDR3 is TGCGCCAGCAGCCCGGGAGATACGGAGACCCAGTACTTC. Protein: CASSPGDTETQYF.

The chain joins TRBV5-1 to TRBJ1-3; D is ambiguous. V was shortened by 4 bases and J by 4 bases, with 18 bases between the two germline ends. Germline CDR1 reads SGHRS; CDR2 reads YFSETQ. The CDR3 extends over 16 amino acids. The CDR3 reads CASSLDSRVGGNTIYF. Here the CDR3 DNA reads TGCGCCAGCAGCCTGGACTCACGCGTAGGGGGAAACACCATATATTTT.

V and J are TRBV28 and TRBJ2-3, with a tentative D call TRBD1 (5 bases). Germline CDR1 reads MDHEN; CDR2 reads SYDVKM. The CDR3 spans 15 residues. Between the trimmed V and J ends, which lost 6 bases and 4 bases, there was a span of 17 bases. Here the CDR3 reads CASRLGVSGSDTQYF. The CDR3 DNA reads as TGTGCCAGCAGGCTAGGGGTCTCCGGGTCAGATACGCAGTATTTT. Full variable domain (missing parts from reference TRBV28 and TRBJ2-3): DVKVTQSSRYLVKRTGEKVFLECVQDMDHENMFWYRQDPGLGLRLIYFSYDVKMKEKGDIPEGYSVSREKKERFSLILESASTNQTSMYLCASRLGVSGSDTQYFGPGTRLTVL.

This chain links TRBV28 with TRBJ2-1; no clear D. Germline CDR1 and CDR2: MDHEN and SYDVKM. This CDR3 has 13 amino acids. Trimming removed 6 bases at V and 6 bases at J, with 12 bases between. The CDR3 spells CASSSPPVNEQFF. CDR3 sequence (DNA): TGTGCCAGCAGCTCTCCCCCCGTCAATGAGCAGTTCTTC.

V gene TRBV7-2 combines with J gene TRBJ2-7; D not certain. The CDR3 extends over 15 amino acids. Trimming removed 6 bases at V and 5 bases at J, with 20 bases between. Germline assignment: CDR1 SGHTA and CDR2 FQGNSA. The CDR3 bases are TGTGCCAGCAGTCCGGCGAATCCCCCCTTTGACGAGCAGTACTTC. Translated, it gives CASSPANPPFDEQYF.

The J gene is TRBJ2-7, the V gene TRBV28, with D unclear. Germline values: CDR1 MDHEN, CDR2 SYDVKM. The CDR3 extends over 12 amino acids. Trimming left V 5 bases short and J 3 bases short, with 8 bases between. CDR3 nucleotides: TGTGCCAGCAGTCGACATCTCTACGAGCAGTACTTC. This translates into CASSRHLYEQYF. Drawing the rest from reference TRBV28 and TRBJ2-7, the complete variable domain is DVKVTQSSRYLVKRTGEKVFLECVQDMDHENMFWYRQDPGLGLRLIYFSYDVKMKEKGDIPEGYSVSREKKERFSLILESASTNQTSMYLCASSRHLYEQYFGPGTRLTVT.

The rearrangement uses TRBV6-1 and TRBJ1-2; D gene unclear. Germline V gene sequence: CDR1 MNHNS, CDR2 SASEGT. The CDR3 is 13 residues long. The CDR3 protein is CIHGEVLGIGYTF. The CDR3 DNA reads TGTATCCACGGAGAGGTCCTGGGAATTGGCTACACCTTC.

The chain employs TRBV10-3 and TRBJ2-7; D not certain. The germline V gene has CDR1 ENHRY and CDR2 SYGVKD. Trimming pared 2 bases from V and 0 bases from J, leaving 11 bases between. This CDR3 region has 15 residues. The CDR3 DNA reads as TGTGCCATCAGTGAGACTGGGATGAGCTCCTACGAGCAGTACTTC. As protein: CAISETGMSSYEQYF.

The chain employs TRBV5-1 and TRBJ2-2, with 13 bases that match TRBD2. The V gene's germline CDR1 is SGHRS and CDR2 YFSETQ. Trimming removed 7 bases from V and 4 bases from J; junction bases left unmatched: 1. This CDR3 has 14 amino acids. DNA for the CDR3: TGCGCCAGCGGGACTAGCGGGGCCACCGGGGAGCTGTTTTTT. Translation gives CASGTSGATGELFF.

CDR3 protein: CASSPPNGPPAYEQYF. CDR3 bases: TGTGCCAGCTCACCACCGAATGGGCCGCCGGCCTACGAGCAGTACTTC. The J gene is TRBJ2-7, the V gene TRBV18; D is uncertain. Germline V lookup: CDR1 KGHSH, CDR2 LQKENI. Trimming stripped 0 bases from V and 2 bases from J, with 14 bases between. The CDR3 has 16 residues.